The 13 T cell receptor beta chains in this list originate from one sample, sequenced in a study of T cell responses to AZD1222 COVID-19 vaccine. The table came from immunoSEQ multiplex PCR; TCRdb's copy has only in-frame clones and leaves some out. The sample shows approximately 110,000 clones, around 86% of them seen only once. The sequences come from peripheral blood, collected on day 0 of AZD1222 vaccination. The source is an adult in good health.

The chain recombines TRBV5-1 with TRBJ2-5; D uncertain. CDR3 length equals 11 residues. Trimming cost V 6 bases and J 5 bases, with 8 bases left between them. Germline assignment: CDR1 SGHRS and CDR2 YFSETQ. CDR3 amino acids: CASKDGETQYF. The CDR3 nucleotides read TGCGCCAGCAAAGACGGGGAGACCCAGTACTTC.

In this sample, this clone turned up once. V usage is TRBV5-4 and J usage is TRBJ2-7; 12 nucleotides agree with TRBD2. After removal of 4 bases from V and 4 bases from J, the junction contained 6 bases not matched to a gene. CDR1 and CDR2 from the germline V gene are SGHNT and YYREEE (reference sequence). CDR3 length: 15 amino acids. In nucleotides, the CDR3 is TGTGCCAGCAGCGGAGGACTAGCGGGGATGTACGAGCAGTACTTC. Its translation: CASSGGLAGMYEQYF.

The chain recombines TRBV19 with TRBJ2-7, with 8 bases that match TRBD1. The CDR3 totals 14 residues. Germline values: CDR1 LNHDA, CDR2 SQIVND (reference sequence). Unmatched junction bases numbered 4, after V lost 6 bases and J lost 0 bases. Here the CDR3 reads CASRKDRGSYEQYF. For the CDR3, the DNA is TGTGCCAGTAGGAAAGACAGGGGCTCCTACGAGCAGTACTTC.

The CDR3: CASSIVPGNYGYTF. Here the CDR3 DNA reads TGTGCCAGTAGTATAGTTCCGGGGAACTATGGCTACACCTTC. The V call is TRBV19, the J call TRBJ1-2; D remains ambiguous. Trimming left V 1 base short and J 2 bases short, with 8 bases between. CDR1 is LNHDA, CDR2 SQIVND, per germline (reference sequence). CDR3 length: 14 amino acids.

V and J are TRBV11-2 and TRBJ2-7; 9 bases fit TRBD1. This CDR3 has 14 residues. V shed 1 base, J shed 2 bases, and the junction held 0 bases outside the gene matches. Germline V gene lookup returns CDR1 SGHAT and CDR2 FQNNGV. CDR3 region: CASSLGTGAYEQYF. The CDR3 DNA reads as TGTGCCAGCAGCTTAGGGACAGGGGCCTACGAGCAGTACTTC.

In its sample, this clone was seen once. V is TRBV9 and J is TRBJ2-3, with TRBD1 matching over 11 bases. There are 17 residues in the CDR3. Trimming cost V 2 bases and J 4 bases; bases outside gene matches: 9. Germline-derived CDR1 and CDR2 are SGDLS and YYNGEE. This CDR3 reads CASSVFGTGGAPDTQYF. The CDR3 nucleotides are TGTGCCAGCAGCGTTTTCGGGACAGGGGGAGCTCCAGATACGCAGTATTTT.

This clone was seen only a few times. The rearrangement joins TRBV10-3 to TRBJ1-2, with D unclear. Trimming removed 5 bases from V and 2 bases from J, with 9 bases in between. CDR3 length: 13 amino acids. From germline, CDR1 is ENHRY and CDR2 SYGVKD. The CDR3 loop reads CAISPTSNYGYTF. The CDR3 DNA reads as TGTGCCATCAGTCCCACATCGAACTATGGCTACACCTTC.

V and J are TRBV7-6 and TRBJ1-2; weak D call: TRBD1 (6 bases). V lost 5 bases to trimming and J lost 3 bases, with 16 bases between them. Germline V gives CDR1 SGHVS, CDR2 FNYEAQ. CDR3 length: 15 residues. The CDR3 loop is CASSRGQIDDYGYTF. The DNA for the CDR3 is TGTGCCAGCAGCCGTGGACAGATAGACGACTATGGCTACACCTTC.

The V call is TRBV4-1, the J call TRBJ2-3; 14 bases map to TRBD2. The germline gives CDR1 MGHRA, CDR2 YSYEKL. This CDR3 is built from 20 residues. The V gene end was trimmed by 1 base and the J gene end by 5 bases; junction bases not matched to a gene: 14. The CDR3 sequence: CASSQGRPPGLAGEGDTQYF. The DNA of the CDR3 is TGCGCCAGCAGCCAAGGGAGGCCCCCGGGACTAGCGGGGGAGGGAGATACGCAGTATTTT.

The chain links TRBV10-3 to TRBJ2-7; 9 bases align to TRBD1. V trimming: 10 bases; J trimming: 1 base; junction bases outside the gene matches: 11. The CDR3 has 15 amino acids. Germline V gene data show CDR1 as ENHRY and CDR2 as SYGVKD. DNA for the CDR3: TGTGCCACGAGCCAGGGACAGGGTCGTTCCTACGAGCAGTACTTC. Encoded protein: CATSQGQGRSYEQYF.

The chain's CDR3 is CASSPRTDGNEKLFF. The CDR3 DNA reads as TGCGCCAGCAGCCCGAGGACGGACGGTAATGAAAAACTGTTTTTT. The V gene is TRBV5-1, the J gene TRBJ1-4; D is unresolved. Per the germline V gene, CDR1 is SGHRS and CDR2 is YFSETQ. V dropped 4 bases and J dropped 4 bases, with 14 bases sitting between them. This CDR3 is 15 amino acids long.

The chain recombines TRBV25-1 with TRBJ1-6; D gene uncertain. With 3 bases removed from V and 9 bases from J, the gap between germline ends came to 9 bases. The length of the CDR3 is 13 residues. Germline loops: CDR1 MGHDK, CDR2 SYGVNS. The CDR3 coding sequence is TGTGCCAGCAGTGATTACCCTGGTTCACCCCTCCACTTT. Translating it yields CASSDYPGSPLHF.

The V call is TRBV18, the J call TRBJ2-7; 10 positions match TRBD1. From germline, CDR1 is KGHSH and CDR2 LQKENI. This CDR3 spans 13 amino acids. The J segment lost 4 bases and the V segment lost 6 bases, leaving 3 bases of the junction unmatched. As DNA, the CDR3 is TGTGCCAGCTCGTGGACAGGGGGTTACGAGCAGTACTTC. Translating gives CASSWTGGYEQYF.